Here is one TCR beta chain with its context. Study processing details: Amplified reference gene primers provided the basis for estimating nucleated cell counts. TCRdb's table, derived via immunoSEQ multiplex PCR, lists solely in-frame clones and lacks some. Clonal size and the V and J genes are those of that table, whereas D and trimming came from the DNA. The table has around 130,000 clones, roughly 85% seen once. The source of the sample is a study of blood T cell repertoires in COVID-19. Study-wide context: Acute and convalescent COVID-19 specimens originated in the United States, Italy and Spain. Sample material is recorded as cDNA or gDNA derived from T cells, B-cell-depleted T cells, or PBMCs.

V gave up 3 bases and J gave up 4 bases, with 7 bases separating them. This CDR3 is built from 12 residues. Germline CDR1 reads SGHRS; CDR2 reads YFSETQ. This chain links TRBV5-1 with TRBJ1-1; no reliable D call. Specimen: peripheral blood. This clonotype originated in a man in his fifties or sixties with acute or convalescent COVID-19. CDR3 region: CASSSEATEAFF. CDR3 bases: TGCGCCAGCAGCTCAGAGGCCACTGAAGCTTTCTTT.